What follows is one T cell receptor (beta chain) and its context. This specimen comes from a study of blood T cell repertoires in COVID-19. Study summary: From T cells, B-cell-depleted T cells, or PBMCs came the material, which was cDNA or gDNA.

Assay used: immunoSEQ multiplex PCR; TCRdb lists only in-frame clones, some missing. The table includes tens of thousands of clones, around 80% detected once. The CDR3 is 15 amino acids. The ends lost 6 bases at V and 4 bases at J; junction bases unmatched: 8. CDR1 is MNHEY and CDR2 is SMNVEV in the germline V gene (reference sequence). Sequencing was performed on peripheral blood. The chain recombines TRBV27 with TRBJ2-3; 9 nucleotides align to TRBD2. This clonotype originated in a man aged 55 to 70 with active or convalescent COVID-19. CDR3 in amino acids: CASSRRGGGPDTQYF. The CDR3 DNA follows: TGTGCCAGCAGCCGGCGGGGGGGCGGTCCAGATACGCAGTATTTT.